The 17 T cell receptor beta chains below all came from one sample that was sequenced in a study of naive and memory T cell subsets. For blood and skin samples, reverse transcription used TCR alpha and beta constant primers. TCRdb processed the 5' RACE reads anew with MiXCR; each CDR3 protein has one entry. The table has 20,000 to 25,000 distinct CDR3 sequences, 4% to 4.5% seen once. Adult healthy volunteers gave 2.5 ml peripheral blood for whole-blood RNA. These receptors were taken from a male donor in good health.

This clonotype is medium-sized by share. V is TRBV11-2 and J is TRBJ2-7; TRBD2 might be the D (5 bases). Germline V gives CDR1 SGHAT, CDR2 FQNNGV. The ends were cut back, 4 bases at V and 2 bases at J, with 12 bases in the middle. This CDR3 comprises 14 residues. CDR3 amino acids: CASSSGWRPYEQYF. The CDR3 DNA follows: TGTGCCAGCAGCTCCGGTTGGAGGCCCTACGAGCAGTACTTC.

This clonotype was detected many times. This chain links TRBV5-4 with TRBJ2-2; 12 nucleotides align to TRBD2. The CDR3 spans 17 residues. In germline, CDR1 is SGHNT, CDR2 YYREEE (reference sequence). With 5 bases clipped from V and 0 bases from J, the junction kept 5 bases outside the gene matches. The DNA of the CDR3 is TGTGCCAGCAGACCAACTAGCGGGGGGCCGAACACCGGGGAGCTGTTTTTT. Translated, it gives CASRPTSGGPNTGELFF.

This clonotype was detected many times. The V gene is TRBV5-1, the J gene TRBJ2-2; D is undetermined. The CDR3 is made up of 13 amino acids. Germline values: CDR1 SGHRS, CDR2 YFSETQ. Trimming took 2 bases from V and 4 from J, leaving 6 bases between them. The DNA of the CDR3 is TGCGCCAGCAGCTTTGGGTCCACCGGGGAGCTGTTTTTT. Translated: CASSFGSTGELFF. The full variable domain, with the rest looked up from reference TRBV5-1 and TRBJ2-2, is KAGVTQTPRYLIKTRGQQVTLSCSPISGHRSVSWYQQTPGQGLQFLFEYFSETQRNKGNFPGRFSGRQFSNSRSEMNVSTLELGDSALYLCASSFGSTGELFFGEGSRLTVL.

There are many counts of this clonotype. The rearrangement links TRBV5-4 to TRBJ1-2; D is uncertain. V lost 1 base and J lost 1, with 8 bases in between. The germline V gene has CDR1 SGHNT and CDR2 YYREEE (reference sequence). The CDR3 is 14 residues long. The chain's CDR3 is CASSLIQLNYGYTF. CDR3 in DNA: TGTGCCAGCAGCTTGATACAGCTTAACTATGGCTACACCTTC. Based on the CDR3 plus reference TRBV5-4 and TRBJ1-2, the full variable domain is ETGVTQSPTHLIKTRGQQVTLRCSSQSGHNTVSWYQQALGQGPQFIFQYYREEENGRGNFPPRFSGLQFPNYSSELNVNALELDDSALYLCASSLIQLNYGYTFGSGTRLTVV.

V gene TRBV2 combines with J gene TRBJ1-5; the match to TRBD1 covers 7 bases. Trimming took 5 bases from V and 0 from J; bases not matched to a gene: 4. The V gene's germline CDR1 is SNHLY and CDR2 FYNNEI. The CDR3 runs to 15 residues. The CDR3 spells CASSRQGNSNQPQHF. The CDR3 DNA reads TGTGCCAGCAGTAGACAGGGAAATAGCAATCAGCCCCAGCATTTT.

This clonotype was seen ten or more times. The CDR3 DNA follows: TGCAGCGTTGAAGATGGACAGGGGAACTATGGCTACACCTTC. Its protein is CSVEDGQGNYGYTF. The chain links TRBV29-1 to TRBJ1-2, with 9 bases lining up with TRBD1. CDR1 is SQVTM, CDR2 ANQGSEA, per germline. This CDR3 comprises 14 residues. Trimming took 0 bases from V and 2 from J; bases not matched to a gene: 1.

This clonotype was observed many times. CDR3 sequence (DNA): TGTGCCACCCCTGGGAGGGGGCCTTTATCCGACAATCAGCCCCAGCATTTT. Protein: CATPGRGPLSDNQPQHF. The chain uses TRBV28 and TRBJ1-5; TRBD1 matches 7 bases. Per the germline V gene, CDR1 is MDHEN and CDR2 is SYDVKM. Trimming removed 10 bases from V and 3 bases from J; junction bases left unmatched: 18. The length of the CDR3 is 17 residues.

This chain uses TRBV19 with TRBJ2-7; TRBD1 or TRBD2 may be the D gene (5 bases each). V was trimmed by 7 bases and J by 6 bases, leaving 19 bases between them. This CDR3 is built from 14 residues. Germline V gene lookup returns CDR1 LNHDA and CDR2 SQIVND (reference sequence). CDR3 nucleotides: TGTGCCAGTACCCTCGGGGCTGGAGTTCGCGAGCAGTACTTC. Amino acid sequence: CASTLGAGVREQYF.

This clonotype was found many times. V is TRBV27 and J is TRBJ1-6; tentative D call: TRBD1 (5 bases). The V end lost 6 bases, the J end lost 4 bases, and 16 bases lay between the germline ends. The CDR3 is 16 residues long. The germline V gene has CDR1 MNHEY and CDR2 SMNVEV (reference sequence). The CDR3 spells CASRRAPTVYNSPLHF. The CDR3 DNA sequence: TGTGCCAGCAGGAGGGCCCCGACAGTTTATAATTCACCCCTCCACTTT.

This clonotype was detected ten times or more. The rearrangement uses TRBV25-1 and TRBJ1-6; 10 positions match TRBD1. Trimming removed 2 bases from V and 9 bases from J; junction bases left unmatched: 4. Germline V lookup: CDR1 MGHDK, CDR2 SYGVNS. The CDR3 loop spans 15 amino acids. The CDR3 region has the DNA TGTGCCAGCAGTGAAAGTGGGACAGGGGTTTCACCCCTCCACTTT. Its protein is CASSESGTGVSPLHF.

This clonotype came up many times. The chain uses TRBV6-5 and TRBJ1-5; the D gene is possibly TRBD1 (6 bases). Per the germline V gene, CDR1 is MNHEY and CDR2 is SVGAGI. Deletions cut 5 bases from V and 6 bases from J, with 11 bases between. This CDR3 comprises 13 residues. The CDR3 bases are TGTGCCAGCAGTCAGGGGTTAGGTCAGCCCCAGCATTTT. Protein: CASSQGLGQPQHF.

This clonotype was detected many times. The J gene is TRBJ2-3, the V gene TRBV19; 9 bases match TRBD1. V trimming: 10 bases; J trimming: 1 base; junction bases outside the gene matches: 6. The CDR3 runs 14 residues. The germline gives CDR1 LNHDA, CDR2 SQIVND (reference sequence). The CDR3 nucleotides are TGTGCCACCAAGGGGACAGGGCGCACAGATACGCAGTATTTT. Residues: CATKGTGRTDTQYF.

There are many counts of this clonotype. This chain links TRBV5-1 with TRBJ2-1; D gene uncertain. V gave up 2 bases and J gave up 8 bases, with 14 bases separating them. The germline gives CDR1 SGHRS, CDR2 YFSETQ. The CDR3 loop spans 14 amino acids. CDR3 DNA: TGCGCCAGCAGCTTACTAAGCGAGCTCCATGAGCAGTTCTTC. Its protein is CASSLLSELHEQFF.

By proportion, this clonotype is medium-sized. The chain couples TRBV5-1 to TRBJ2-3, with 12 bases fitting TRBD2. This CDR3 region has 16 residues. V gave up 4 bases and J gave up 4 bases; unmatched junction bases: 7. The V gene's germline CDR1 is SGHRS and CDR2 YFSETQ. Here the CDR3 reads CASSEASGGAPDTQYF. Here the CDR3 DNA reads TGCGCCAGCAGCGAAGCTAGCGGGGGGGCCCCAGATACGCAGTATTTT.

This clonotype was observed many times. The chain uses TRBV7-9 and TRBJ1-2; D not certain. Germline CDR1 is SEHNR and CDR2 is FQNEAQ (reference sequence). CDR3 length equals 14 residues. Trimming left V 0 bases short and J 4 bases short, with 9 bases between. CDR3 nucleotides: TGTGCCAGCAGCTTAGCCCAAGGGTTCTATGGCTACACCTTC. Translation gives CASSLAQGFYGYTF.

This clonotype was detected many times. J is TRBJ1-5 and V is TRBV6-2 or TRBV6-3; possibly TRBD1 for D (5 bases). V lost 6 bases and J lost 2, with 14 bases in between. The germline V gene has CDR1 MNHEY and CDR2 SVGEGT. The CDR3 loop spans 15 amino acids. CDR3 sequence reads: CASRLRDLGNQPQHF. The CDR3 nucleotides read TGTGCCAGCAGGCTCAGGGACCTGGGCAATCAGCCCCAGCATTTT.

The table lists this clonotype with many counts. The rearrangement links TRBV7-9 to TRBJ2-5; 7 bases agree with TRBD1. The CDR3 has 13 amino acids. V lost 8 bases, J lost 0 bases, and 3 bases stayed unmatched. From germline, CDR1 is SEHNR and CDR2 FQNEAQ (reference sequence). This chain's CDR3 is CASAGGHQETQYF. DNA of the CDR3: TGTGCCAGCGCAGGGGGACACCAAGAGACCCAGTACTTC. Looking up the rest from reference TRBV7-9 and TRBJ2-5 gives the full variable domain: DTGVSQNPRHKITKRGQNVTFRCDPISEHNRLYWYRQTLGQGPEFLTYFQNEAQLEKSRLLSDRFSAERPKGSFSTLEIQRTEQGDSAMYLCASAGGHQETQYFGPGTRLLVL.